The rows below give T cell receptor beta chains drawn from one sample of a study of T cells after yellow fever vaccination. TCRdb ran MiXCR on the 5' RACE reads and lists one entry per CDR3 protein. The table shows 95,000 to 100,000 distinct CDR3 sequences, with approximately 5.5% occurring only once. This specimen was CD8+ T cells sorted from PBMCs, taken 10 days after the yellow fever booster vaccination. The source of these receptors is a man between 18 and 29 years old who received the YFV17D yellow fever vaccine. The conserved cysteine and the conserved F or W are not part of the CDR3 here.

V gene	J gene	CDR3 protein
TRBV4-3	TRBJ2-7	ASSQGRQLYEQY
TRBV7-6	TRBJ2-3	ASSPAGGADTQY
TRBV27	TRBJ1-4	ASSSLFRMNEKLF
TRBV6-1	TRBJ2-5	ASSEGGALLETQY
TRBV5-1	TRBJ2-2	ASMAGDFNTGELF
TRBV6-2/TRBV6-3	TRBJ1-5	ASSLRQGPNNQPQH
TRBV12-3/TRBV12-4	TRBJ1-4	ASSRQGFDEKLF
TRBV20-1	TRBJ2-3	SAHIAGGSTDTQY
TRBV6-5	TRBJ2-2	ASSYSGQNTGELF
TRBV19	TRBJ1-2	ASSGPGRYGYT
TRBV7-2	TRBJ2-7	ASSLYLGNYEQY
TRBV12-3/TRBV12-4	TRBJ2-7	ASSLTRDSSYEQY
TRBV11-1	TRBJ2-5	ASSFGSRDREQETQY
TRBV7-2	TRBJ2-5	ASTLGLAGETQY
TRBV19	TRBJ2-1	ASSPIRGGEQF
TRBV12-3/TRBV12-4	TRBJ2-1	ASSSGPGQVNEQF
TRBV9	TRBJ1-5	ASSTGTGDGSRQPQH
TRBV6-4	TRBJ2-2	ASSVASGGTGELF
TRBV5-6	TRBJ2-1	ASNDRGRHNEQF
TRBV7-9	TRBJ2-3	ASSTKTGATPSTDTQY
TRBV2	TRBJ1-1	ASREDVNTEAF
TRBV10-3	TRBJ2-5	ATRYQETQY
TRBV12-3/TRBV12-4	TRBJ2-3	ASSTTSGGLPVVWTDTQY
TRBV7-3	TRBJ2-3	ASSSTGAVDTQY
TRBV27	TRBJ1-1	ASGQGGVGNTEAF
TRBV5-4	TRBJ2-2	ASSLAVPGELF
TRBV2	TRBJ1-2	ASSAGQDLPNYGYT
TRBV27	TRBJ2-1	ASRGTGAVFQRGALVGNEQF
TRBV29-1	TRBJ2-2	SGTLQGALGTGELF
TRBV18	TRBJ2-3	ASSHGATDTQY
TRBV27	TRBJ2-2	ASSLSLIPGELF
TRBV12-3/TRBV12-4	TRBJ2-3	ASSLGGPSDTQY
TRBV6-5	TRBJ1-6	ASSYSSSGSNSPLH
TRBV15	TRBJ1-2	ATSKRTGDGYT
TRBV7-9	TRBJ1-2	ASRSGGGHGYT
TRBV12-3/TRBV12-4	TRBJ2-7	ASSSMGYEQY
TRBV12-3/TRBV12-4	TRBJ2-5	ASSFWADQETQY
TRBV27	TRBJ1-1	ASSWTGGRVNTEAF
TRBV5-4	TRBJ2-2	ASSLDSRGPVGTGELF
TRBV10-3	TRBJ2-1	AISESGTGSPRSSYNEQF
TRBV15	TRBJ1-2	ATSRDEEKNGYT
TRBV4-1	TRBJ2-1	ASSPTGTGGRNEQF
TRBV4-1	TRBJ1-1	ASSQDPGFTEAF
TRBV20-1	TRBJ2-6	SAPRGQETIRTGANVLT
TRBV11-2	TRBJ2-7	ASSLGGTYEQY
TRBV7-2	TRBJ1-1	ASSFRRNTEAF
TRBV5-1	TRBJ2-3	ASSLAQGSTDTQY
TRBV9	TRBJ2-3	ASSVGSSGVTDTQY
TRBV4-2	TRBJ2-7	ASSRGQGYEQY
TRBV7-9	TRBJ2-1	ASSFGLGEDEQF
TRBV5-1	TRBJ2-5	ASSSGQGRETQY
TRBV2	TRBJ2-1	ASRFGEQF
TRBV7-6	TRBJ2-5	ASSLRTWETQY